This entry lists 15 T cell receptor beta chains sequenced from one sample in a study of long-term antiretroviral therapy in people with HIV. They ran version v3.0 of the immunoSEQ assay at survey level. Data came from immunoSEQ multiplex PCR; TCRdb stores just in-frame clones and leaves some out. The data hold roughly 6,500 clones, with 70% to 90% observed a single time. Sequencing was performed on unsorted PBMCs, taken 3.7 years after starting antiretroviral therapy. The source is a woman aged 45 to 65 with HIV.

CDR3 in DNA: TGTGCCAGTAGTCCCCGGACTACCCGCACGGCAGATACGCAGTATTTT. Protein: CASSPRTTRTADTQYF. The genes are TRBV19 and TRBJ2-3; tentatively, D is TRBD2 (6 bases). CDR3 length: 16 amino acids. Germline CDR1 is LNHDA and CDR2 is SQIVND (reference sequence). Trimming removed 5 bases at V and 4 bases at J, with 19 bases between.

The chain joins TRBV9 to TRBJ2-3, with a tentative D call TRBD2 (5 bases). CDR1 and CDR2 (germline): SGDLS, YYNGEE. Trimming took off 0 bases at V and 2 bases at J, with 13 bases between the two ends. This CDR3 has 16 residues. For the CDR3, the DNA is TGTGCCAGCAGCGTAGGCGTTAGCGTTATCACAGATACGCAGTATTTT. Translated, it gives CASSVGVSVITDTQYF.

The V and J genes are TRBV19 and TRBJ2-2, with TRBD2 matching 7 bases. This CDR3 is built from 17 residues. V shed 6 bases, J shed 4 bases, and the junction held 14 bases outside the gene matches. Germline CDR1 is LNHDA and CDR2 is SQIVND (reference sequence). CDR3 region: CASRGLLGRAGTGELFF. The CDR3 nucleotides read TGTGCCAGTAGGGGGCTTCTAGGGAGGGCTGGCACCGGGGAGCTGTTTTTT.

The gene calls are TRBV19 and TRBJ2-3; 11 bases match TRBD2. Looked up from germline, CDR1 is LNHDA and CDR2 is SQIVND (reference sequence). This CDR3 is built from 17 residues. Trimming removed 2 bases from V and 3 bases from J; junction bases left unmatched: 7. The CDR3 sequence: CASSIKWASGRTDTQYF. The CDR3 DNA is TGTGCCAGTAGTATAAAGTGGGCTAGCGGGAGGACAGATACGCAGTATTTT. The variable domain in full, with the rest retrieved from reference TRBV19 and TRBJ2-3, is DGGITQSPKYLFRKEGQNVTLSCEQNLNHDAMYWYRQDPGQGLRLIYYSQIVNDFQKGDIAEGYSVSREKKESFPLTVTSAQKNPTAFYLCASSIKWASGRTDTQYFGPGTRLTVL.

This rearrangement joins TRBV7-9 to TRBJ2-2, with 10 bases lining up with TRBD1. Per germline, CDR1 SEHNR and CDR2 FQNEAQ (reference sequence). Trimming took 1 base from V and 3 from J; bases not matched to a gene: 5. The length of the CDR3 is 17 residues. The CDR3, as DNA: TGTGCCAGCAGCTTAGTTTTCGGGACAGGGGACACCGGGGAGCTGTTTTTT. It is translated as CASSLVFGTGDTGELFF. Filled out from reference TRBV7-9 and TRBJ2-2, the complete variable domain reads DTGVSQNPRHKITKRGQNVTFRCDPISEHNRLYWYRQTLGQGPEFLTYFQNEAQLEKSRLLSDRFSAERPKGSFSTLEIQRTEQGDSAMYLCASSLVFGTGDTGELFFGEGSRLTVL.

V is TRBV19 and J is TRBJ1-2, with 8 bases matching TRBD1. This CDR3 spans 17 amino acids. Germline V lookup: CDR1 LNHDA, CDR2 SQIVND (reference sequence). The V and J ends lost 7 bases and 0 bases, in that order; junction bases with no gene match: 13. This CDR3 is CASTYTGTGFSNYGYTF. The CDR3, as DNA: TGTGCCAGTACTTATACCGGGACAGGTTTTTCTAACTATGGCTACACCTTC.

The chain recombines TRBV19 with TRBJ1-5; possibly TRBD1 for D (5 bases). V shed 9 bases and J shed 0 bases, with 18 bases lying between them. The V gene's germline CDR1 is LNHDA and CDR2 SQIVND (reference sequence). CDR3 length: 16 residues. CDR3 in amino acids: CASPLPGGNSNQPQHF. The CDR3 DNA reads TGTGCCAGCCCACTGCCCGGGGGGAATAGCAATCAGCCCCAGCATTTT.

The genes are TRBV14 and TRBJ2-7; either TRBD1 or TRBD2 may supply D (5 bases each). Per the germline V gene, CDR1 is SGHDN and CDR2 is FVKESK. The CDR3 spans 15 residues. V gave up 4 bases and J gave up 6 bases, with 19 bases separating them. In DNA form, the CDR3 reads TGTGCCAGCAGCCCACGGGGCTACCCCGCGGGCGAGCAGTACTTC. It encodes CASSPRGYPAGEQYF.

V is TRBV19 and J is TRBJ2-2; D remains unclear. Germline V gene sequence: CDR1 LNHDA, CDR2 SQIVND (reference sequence). Trimming pared 8 bases from V and 5 bases from J, leaving 6 bases between. CDR3 size: 11 residues. The CDR3 loop reads CASHNTGELFF. In DNA, the CDR3 is TGTGCCAGTCATAATACCGGGGAGCTGTTTTTT.

For the CDR3, the DNA is TGTGCCAGCAGTTTTAGATTCACGGGGGCTAATGAAAAACTGTTTTTT. It yields the protein CASSFRFTGANEKLFF. The chain recombines TRBV27 with TRBJ1-4; possibly TRBD1 for D (5 bases). The V and J ends lost 3 bases and 3 bases respectively, with 14 bases between them. This CDR3 contains 16 residues. Germline values: CDR1 MNHEY, CDR2 SMNVEV (reference sequence).

This chain links TRBV19 with TRBJ2-1, with 7 bases identical to TRBD2. The trim removed 7 bases at V and 9 bases at J, leaving 18 bases unmatched. The CDR3 totals 16 residues. Germline V gives CDR1 LNHDA, CDR2 SQIVND (reference sequence). CDR3 DNA sequence: TGTGCCAGTATCCGTGGGGTAGCGGGTGGACCGCGTGAGCAGTTCTTC. This sequence encodes CASIRGVAGGPREQFF.

This rearrangement joins TRBV7-2 to TRBJ1-3; perhaps TRBD1 as D (5 bases). This CDR3 has 15 residues. CDR1 is SGHTA, CDR2 FQGNSA, per germline. Trimming took off 2 bases at V and 0 bases at J, with 8 bases between the two ends. This CDR3 is CASSLIGDSGNTIYF. Written as DNA, the CDR3 is TGTGCCAGCAGCTTAATAGGGGACTCTGGAAACACCATATATTTT.

Written as DNA, the CDR3 is TGTGCCAGTACCCAGGGGGCCCCCCCCAATGAGCAGTTCTTC. Protein product: CASTQGAPPNEQFF. The chain couples TRBV19 to TRBJ2-1; the match to TRBD1 covers 8 bases. CDR1 and CDR2 (germline): LNHDA, SQIVND (reference sequence). With 7 bases clipped from V and 6 bases from J, the junction kept 8 bases outside the gene matches. The CDR3 extends over 14 amino acids.

This rearrangement joins TRBV6-1 to TRBJ1-1; D gene unclear. There are 14 residues in the CDR3. Trimming removed 2 bases from V and 1 base from J, with 8 bases in between. Germline CDR1 is MNHNS and CDR2 is SASEGT. The CDR3 nucleotides are TGTGCCAGCAGTGAATCTTTTGGGAACACTGAAGCTTTCTTT. Protein sequence: CASSESFGNTEAFF.

The CDR3 here is CASSLQAGTLTDTQYF. In DNA, the CDR3 is TGTGCCAGCAGCCTCCAAGCGGGAACCCTCACAGATACGCAGTATTTT. The chain carries TRBV28 and TRBJ2-3; 7 bases map to TRBD2. V dropped 6 bases and J dropped 2; count of bases not matched to a gene: 11. This CDR3 is built from 16 residues. The V gene's germline CDR1 is MDHEN and CDR2 SYDVKM.